Below, 18 T cell receptor beta chains from the same sample are listed, as sequenced in a study of long-term antiretroviral therapy in people with HIV. Samples were assayed with immunoSEQ v3.0 at survey level. The data were produced by immunoSEQ multiplex PCR, yet TCRdb's version contains in-frame clones alone and is incomplete. The sample includes tens of thousands of clones, around four fifths of them seen just once. Sequenced material: unsorted PBMCs, taken 0.4 years after starting antiretroviral therapy. The receptors come from a man in his forties or fifties with HIV.

This clone was seen a handful of times. The chain uses TRBV5-1 and TRBJ1-2; TRBD1 agrees at 7 bases. From germline, CDR1 is SGHRS and CDR2 YFSETQ. J lost 8 bases, V lost 4 bases, and 20 bases had no gene match. CDR3 length: 17 amino acids. The CDR3 DNA is TGCGCCAGCAGCCCCTACCCGGGACGACAGGGCCGAGAGGGCTACACCTTC. Translating gives CASSPYPGRQGREGYTF.

The V call is TRBV2, the J call TRBJ1-3; no clear D gene. The CDR3 runs to 14 residues. Trimming pared 3 bases from V and 0 bases from J, leaving 6 bases between. CDR1 and CDR2 (germline): SNHLY, FYNNEI. For the CDR3, the DNA is TGTGCCAGCAGTGACTACGTCTCTGGAAACACCATATATTTT. Its protein product is CASSDYVSGNTIYF.

This clone was found once. The rearrangement joins TRBV30 to TRBJ2-5; 9 bases are a match to TRBD2. This CDR3 has 14 amino acids. Per the germline V gene, CDR1 is GTSNPN and CDR2 is SVGIG (reference sequence). V was clipped by 2 bases and J by 4 bases; unmatched bases: 5. CDR3: CAWSRAGGGETQYF. The CDR3 DNA sequence: TGTGCCTGGAGTCGAGCGGGGGGTGGAGAGACCCAGTACTTC.

This clone is classed as medium-sized. The CDR3, as DNA: TGTGCCAGAAGCTTGAAGGGCTGCCGGGGGCTCTACGAGCAGTACTTC. Translating it yields CARSLKGCRGLYEQYF. The chain recombines TRBV5-3 with TRBJ2-7; D may match TRBD1 or TRBD2 (6 bases each). TRBV5-3 has ORF status, its function being uncertain. The CDR3 loop spans 16 amino acids. V lost 1 base to trimming and J lost 3 bases, with 17 bases between them.

This chain joins TRBV9 and TRBJ2-1; 7 nucleotides agree with TRBD2. CDR1 is SGDLS, CDR2 YYNGEE, per germline. The CDR3 is 15 residues long. J gave up 0 bases and V 0 bases, and 0 bases lay outside the gene matches. The CDR3 region has the DNA TGTGCCAGCAGCGTAGTAGCGGGCTCCTACAATGAGCAGTTCTTC. This gives the protein CASSVVAGSYNEQFF.

The chain employs TRBV18 and TRBJ1-2; 9 positions agree with TRBD1. Losses at the gene ends were 3 bases for V and 4 bases for J; bases not matched to a gene: 6. Germline V gene sequence: CDR1 KGHSH, CDR2 LQKENI. This CDR3 spans 15 amino acids. CDR3 sequence reads: CASSPWTGASYGYTF. The CDR3, as DNA: TGTGCCAGCTCACCGTGGACAGGGGCCTCCTATGGCTACACCTTC.

The chain joins TRBV9 to TRBJ2-2, with TRBD2 matching 7 bases. Germline CDR1 SGDLS, CDR2 YYNGEE. V was pared by 1 base and J by 1 base, with 22 bases of the junction left unmatched. CDR3 length equals 22 residues. The CDR3 loop is CASSVRYPGPDTGGGNTGELFF. The CDR3 DNA follows: TGTGCCAGCAGCGTACGGTACCCCGGGCCTGATACGGGGGGAGGGAACACCGGGGAGCTGTTTTTT.

The CDR3 protein is CASSLDSWEQYF. As DNA, the CDR3 is TGTGCCAGCAGCTTGGACAGCTGGGAGCAGTACTTC. This sequence joins TRBV11-2 and TRBJ2-7; possibly TRBD1 for D (6 bases). This CDR3 region has 12 residues. Deletions cut 3 bases from V and 7 bases from J, with 10 bases between. The germline V gene has CDR1 SGHAT and CDR2 FQNNGV.

V gene TRBV9 combines with J gene TRBJ1-4; TRBD1 aligns across 7 bases. Germline lookup yields CDR1 SGDLS and CDR2 YYNGEE. Germline trimming cut 3 bases from V and 12 bases from J; bases unmatched to any gene: 11. This CDR3 is built from 14 residues. DNA for the CDR3: TGTGCCAGCAGCGCACAGGACAGGTCGTTGGAACTGTTTTTT. This encodes CASSAQDRSLELFF.

The rearrangement links TRBV7-2 to TRBJ2-2, with TRBD1 matching 7 bases. The CDR3 has 12 amino acids. The germline V gene encodes CDR1 SGHTA and CDR2 FQGNSA. V lost 5 bases, J lost 9 bases, and 3 bases stayed unmatched. The CDR3 here is CASSEQGWELFF. CDR3 DNA sequence: TGTGCCAGCAGCGAACAGGGGTGGGAGCTGTTTTTT.

V gene TRBV11-3 combines with J gene TRBJ2-3; D is ambiguous. Germline V gives CDR1 SGHNT, CDR2 YENEEA. The length of the CDR3 is 14 residues. The ends were cut back, 3 bases at V and 2 bases at J, with 9 bases in the middle. Here the CDR3 reads CASSFTGNTDTQYF. The CDR3 nucleotides are TGTGCCAGCAGCTTTACTGGAAACACAGATACGCAGTATTTT.

The chain is built from TRBV6-1 and TRBJ1-4; D ambiguous. Germline CDR1 is MNHNS and CDR2 is SASEGT. The V end lost 4 bases, the J end lost 2 bases, and 17 bases lay between the germline ends. This CDR3 has 17 residues. This chain's CDR3 is CASSAYLGYATNEKLFF. CDR3 in DNA: TGTGCCAGCAGTGCTTATCTGGGTTACGCGACTAATGAAAAACTGTTTTTT.

The chain is built from TRBV9 and TRBJ2-3; tentative D call: TRBD2 (5 bases). The V and J ends lost 3 bases and 6 bases respectively, with 11 bases between them. This CDR3 is built from 13 residues. Per germline, CDR1 SGDLS and CDR2 YYNGEE. The CDR3: CASSGLTGDTQYF. The CDR3 DNA reads TGTGCCAGCAGCGGTTTAACGGGGGATACGCAGTATTTT.

The CDR3 region has the DNA TGTGCCAGCTCACCACCAGGGCGCTACGAGCAGTACTTC. The encoded protein is CASSPPGRYEQYF. The chain has TRBV18 and TRBJ2-7; no clear D gene. CDR1 and CDR2 (germline): KGHSH, LQKENI. With 0 bases removed from V and 3 bases from J, the gap between germline ends came to 6 bases. The CDR3 contains 13 residues.

This clone was detected once. The chain has TRBV7-9 and TRBJ2-7; D ambiguous. Per the germline V gene, CDR1 is SEHNR and CDR2 is FQNEAQ (reference sequence). V was shortened by 5 bases and J by 2 bases, with 10 bases between the two germline ends. CDR3 length: 13 residues. This chain's CDR3 is CASSLPSAYEQYF. The CDR3 coding sequence is TGTGCCAGCAGCCTTCCGTCCGCCTACGAGCAGTACTTC.

The sample holds one count of this clone. The chain recombines TRBV9 with TRBJ2-3; no reliable D call. V was trimmed by 3 bases and J by 9 bases, leaving 11 bases between them. Germline-derived CDR1 and CDR2 are SGDLS and YYNGEE. The CDR3 loop spans 12 amino acids. The CDR3 sequence is CASSGPVGTQYF. CDR3 DNA: TGTGCCAGCAGCGGACCTGTGGGGACGCAGTATTTT. The full variable domain, its missing parts supplied by reference TRBV9 and TRBJ2-3, is DSGVTQTPKHLITATGQRVTLRCSPRSGDLSVYWYQQSLDQGLQFLIQYYNGEERAKGNILERFSAQQFPDLHSELNLSSLELGDSALYFCASSGPVGTQYFGPGTRLTVL.

J is TRBJ1-5 and V is TRBV5-1, with TRBD1 matching 7 bases. V lost 4 bases, J lost 3 bases, and 7 bases stayed unmatched. The CDR3 extends over 15 amino acids. Germline-derived CDR1 and CDR2 are SGHRS and YFSETQ. The CDR3 DNA reads TGCGCCAGCAGCCTGTCCGGGACAGACAATCAGCCCCAGCATTTT. This translates into CASSLSGTDNQPQHF.

This sequence joins TRBV9 and TRBJ1-4; 9 bases fit TRBD1. With 7 bases clipped from V and 5 bases from J, the junction kept 3 bases outside the gene matches. The CDR3 extends over 13 amino acids. Looked up from germline, CDR1 is SGDLS and CDR2 is YYNGEE. Here the CDR3 DNA reads TGTGCCAGCCGGGGACAGGGAAATGAAAAACTGTTTTTT. This translates into CASRGQGNEKLFF.